These 22 T cell receptor beta chains were sequenced from one sample in a study of cytomegalovirus exposure and HLA in healthy donors. It was with 60 Vbeta and 13 Jbeta primers that the PCR ran. The data were produced by immunoSEQ multiplex PCR, yet TCRdb's version contains in-frame clones alone and is incomplete. The data contain roughly 180,000 clones, roughly 9.4% of them singletons. The sequenced material came from PBMCs. The receptor set was obtained from a woman in her twenties or thirties in good health and CMV-seropositive.

V and J are TRBV10-3 and TRBJ1-3; no clear D gene. V lost 4 bases, J lost 1 base, and 8 bases lay in between. The CDR3 runs to 14 residues. Germline-derived CDR1 and CDR2 are ENHRY and SYGVKD. CDR3 DNA: TGTGCCATCAGTGCCCCTTCGTCTGGAAACACCATATATTTT. This codes for CAISAPSSGNTIYF.

The rearrangement links TRBV13 to TRBJ2-3, with 7 bases identical to TRBD2. Unmatched junction bases numbered 14, after V lost 5 bases and J lost 3 bases. Germline V CDR1 and CDR2: PRHDT, FYEKMQ (reference sequence). The length of the CDR3 is 17 residues. The CDR3 sequence is CASSLGRLAFGTDTQYF. The CDR3 coding sequence is TGTGCCAGCAGCCTCGGGAGGCTAGCATTCGGGACAGATACGCAGTATTTT.

The chain joins TRBV27 to TRBJ2-7; TRBD2 matches 14 bases. V gave up 3 bases and J gave up 11 bases; unmatched junction bases: 3. Germline V gene sequence: CDR1 MNHEY, CDR2 SMNVEV (reference sequence). This CDR3 comprises 13 residues. The CDR3 region is CASSFGTSGSKYF. In nucleotides, the CDR3 is TGTGCCAGCAGTTTCGGGACTAGCGGGAGTAAGTACTTC.

The sample holds a few counts of this clone. The chain recombines TRBV11-2 with TRBJ2-7; 11 bases fit TRBD2. The CDR3 covers 16 residues. The germline V gene encodes CDR1 SGHAT and CDR2 FQNNGV. Unmatched junction bases numbered 11, after V lost 3 bases and J lost 7 bases. The chain's CDR3 is CASSFLLAGGPGEQYF. Written as DNA, the CDR3 is TGTGCCAGCAGCTTCCTTTTAGCGGGAGGGCCGGGGGAGCAGTACTTC.

The rearrangement joins TRBV7-3 to TRBJ2-2; D is perhaps TRBD1 (5 bases). Trimming stripped 0 bases from V and 2 bases from J, with 10 bases between. The germline gives CDR1 SGHTA, CDR2 FQGTGA. The CDR3 has 16 residues. The CDR3 region has the DNA TGTGCCAGCAGCTTAACTCCCAGGGTCAACACCGGGGAGCTGTTTTTT. Amino acids: CASSLTPRVNTGELFF.

This clone has more than one count but fewer than ten. This sequence joins TRBV5-1 and TRBJ2-7; weak D call: TRBD1 (6 bases). Between the trimmed V and J ends, which lost 4 bases and 7 bases, there was a span of 21 bases. Germline CDR1 reads SGHRS; CDR2 reads YFSETQ. This CDR3 has 15 amino acids. CDR3 residues: CASSLEGPGTMEQYF. Written as DNA, the CDR3 is TGCGCCAGCAGCCTCGAGGGGCCAGGGACAATGGAGCAGTACTTC.

CDR3 loop: CASSIGGLATDEQFF. CDR3 DNA sequence: TGTGCCAGTAGTATCGGGGGACTAGCGACTGACGAGCAGTTCTTC. The chain carries TRBV19 and TRBJ2-1; 10 bases line up with TRBD2. The CDR3 runs to 15 residues. The junction had 9 bases not matched to a gene; V was cut back by 3 bases and J by 10 bases. Per the germline V gene, CDR1 is LNHDA and CDR2 is SQIVND (reference sequence).

This clone was observed a few times. The genes are TRBV6-1 and TRBJ1-5, with TRBD1 matching 7 bases. Germline-derived CDR1 and CDR2 are MNHNS and SASEGT. With 7 bases clipped from V and 2 bases from J, the junction kept 5 bases outside the gene matches. CDR3 size: 14 residues. The CDR3 nucleotides read TGTGCCAGCACGGAGGGGGCAGGCAATCAGCCCCAGCATTTT. It encodes CASTEGAGNQPQHF.

The V call is TRBV27, the J call TRBJ2-7; 9 bases are shared with TRBD1. V shed 5 bases and J 4 bases; nucleotides not matched to a gene: 6. The CDR3 is 14 residues long. Germline loops: CDR1 MNHEY, CDR2 SMNVEV (reference sequence). CDR3: CASSASGTGYEQYF. CDR3 DNA: TGTGCCAGCAGTGCCTCCGGGACAGGGTACGAGCAGTACTTC.

The chain carries TRBV2 and TRBJ2-7, with D tentatively TRBD2 (6 bases). The V gene lost 8 bases and the J gene lost 0 bases, with 11 bases spanning the gap. The germline V gene has CDR1 SNHLY and CDR2 FYNNEI. The CDR3 has 13 amino acids. The DNA of the CDR3 is TGTGCCAGCCGGGACTTCTCCTCCTACGAGCAGTACTTC. It translates to CASRDFSSYEQYF.

The chain combines TRBV5-5 with TRBJ1-5; D remains unclear. The CDR3 totals 15 residues. V lost 4 bases to trimming and J lost 7 bases, with 18 bases between them. Germline lookup yields CDR1 SGHKS and CDR2 YYEKEE (reference sequence). The CDR3 DNA reads TGTGCCAGCAGCGTGGGGAGTAGTTCCGGCCAGCCCCAGCATTTT. Residues: CASSVGSSSGQPQHF.

The table lists this clone with a few counts. The V call is TRBV10-1, the J call TRBJ2-1; 7 positions agree with TRBD1. CDR1 WNHNN and CDR2 SYGVQD come from the germline V gene (reference sequence). This CDR3 is built from 15 residues. Germline trimming cut 8 bases from V and 0 bases from J; bases unmatched to any gene: 7. CDR3 sequence (DNA): TGCGCCAGCTCAGGACAGGCCAACTCCTACAATGAGCAGTTCTTC. Its protein product is CASSGQANSYNEQFF.

This clone turned up a few times. The chain uses TRBV6-6 and TRBJ2-6; D unclear. CDR1 is MNHNY, CDR2 SVGAGI, per germline (reference sequence). This CDR3 spans 13 amino acids. V was shortened by 8 bases and J by 1 base, with 6 bases between the two germline ends. DNA for the CDR3: TGTGCCAGCTTGTTATCTGGGGCCAACGTCCTGACTTTC. Its translation: CASLLSGANVLTF.

This chain connects TRBV6-5 to TRBJ1-4; no firm D call. This CDR3 is 16 amino acids long. Trimming left V 0 bases short and J 8 bases short, with 16 bases between. Germline V gene sequence: CDR1 MNHEY, CDR2 SVGAGI. The CDR3 region is CASSYSSGKGIEKLFF. The CDR3 region has the DNA TGTGCCAGCAGTTACTCGTCGGGAAAGGGCATCGAAAAACTGTTTTTT.

The rearrangement joins TRBV29-1 to TRBJ2-7; D call uncertain. Trimming took off 5 bases at V and 2 bases at J, with 13 bases between the two ends. The CDR3 has 13 amino acids. The germline V gene encodes CDR1 SQVTM and CDR2 ANQGSEA. In DNA, the CDR3 is TGCAGCGTTCTATCCCCGCTTACCTACGAGCAGTACTTC. Residues: CSVLSPLTYEQYF.

In its sample, this clone was seen a few times. This chain connects TRBV9 to TRBJ2-7; 10 bases line up with TRBD2. This CDR3 has 17 residues. The germline gives CDR1 SGDLS, CDR2 YYNGEE. The V and J ends lost 4 bases and 6 bases, in that order; junction bases with no gene match: 16. CDR3 nucleotides: TGTGCCAGCAGCATCTCTAGCGGGAGAGACCTGGTCGTCGAGCAGTACTTC. Protein product: CASSISSGRDLVVEQYF.

The chain has TRBV19 and TRBJ2-3, with D tentatively TRBD2 (5 bases). The CDR3 has 14 amino acids. The V end lost 1 base, the J end lost 3 bases, and 8 bases lay between the germline ends. Germline lookup yields CDR1 LNHDA and CDR2 SQIVND (reference sequence). The CDR3 region is CASSIGTFTDTQYF. The CDR3 nucleotides read TGTGCCAGTAGTATAGGGACTTTTACAGATACGCAGTATTTT.

In this sample, this clone turned up a few times. For the CDR3, the DNA is TGTGCCAGCAGCCACATCGGACTAGCGGGAGGCAACTCCTACGAGCAGTACTTC. Protein: CASSHIGLAGGNSYEQYF. The J gene is TRBJ2-7, the V gene TRBV27; TRBD2 matches 14 bases. The CDR3 has 18 residues. J lost 0 bases, V lost 6 bases, and 10 bases had no gene match. Germline V gene sequence: CDR1 MNHEY, CDR2 SMNVEV (reference sequence).

The chain couples TRBV4-2 to TRBJ2-1; D uncertain. CDR1 is LGHNA, CDR2 YNFKEQ, per germline. V was shortened by 2 bases and J by 5 bases, with 13 bases between the two germline ends. This CDR3 spans 15 amino acids. The CDR3 sequence: CASSQPGHLDNEQFF. The CDR3 DNA reads as TGTGCCAGCAGCCAACCTGGGCATTTGGACAATGAGCAGTTCTTC.

The rearrangement joins TRBV7-2 to TRBJ2-5, with TRBD1 identical over 11 bases. This CDR3 comprises 15 residues. Trimming at V came to 8 bases and at J to 1 base, leaving 6 bases not matched to a gene. From germline, CDR1 is SGHTA and CDR2 FQGNSA. For the CDR3, the DNA is TGTGCCAGCGGACCGGACAGGGGGCTCCAAGAGACCCAGTACTTC. Amino acid sequence: CASGPDRGLQETQYF.

This chain joins TRBV19 and TRBJ2-1, with 10 bases identical to TRBD2. This CDR3 has 16 residues. Germline lookup yields CDR1 LNHDA and CDR2 SQIVND (reference sequence). V trimming: 6 bases; J trimming: 5 bases; junction bases outside the gene matches: 10. As DNA, the CDR3 is TGTGCCAGTAGCCCCATTAGCGGGAGGAAAAACAATGAGCAGTTCTTC. This encodes CASSPISGRKNNEQFF.

The rearrangement joins TRBV5-4 to TRBJ2-2; 10 bases fit TRBD2. The CDR3 totals 17 residues. Trimming removed 0 bases from V and 4 bases from J; junction bases left unmatched: 6. CDR1 SGHNT and CDR2 YYREEE come from the germline V gene (reference sequence). The CDR3 DNA reads TGTGCCAGCAGCTTGGCGCAGCTAGCGGGAGTCACCGGGGAGCTGTTTTTT. Protein: CASSLAQLAGVTGELFF.